This TCR beta chain was sequenced in a study of cytomegalovirus exposure and HLA in healthy donors. Study-wide results and limits: Diagnosis of cytomegalovirus status made by the classifier reportedly showed high specificity and sensitivity. It was found in a later analysis that first-cohort TCR clusters tended to co-occur in the 100 to 150 validation repertoires. The dataset shows that most TCR sequences were rare, while some public TCRs occurred in many donors. There were some 150 TCR beta chains listed as cytomegalovirus-associated.

The junction had 3 bases not matched to a gene; V was cut back by 1 base and J by 7 bases. The CDR3 is 15 amino acids. From germline, CDR1 is SGHDN and CDR2 FVKESK. Comment on this clone: Its antigen is unknown.

Profiling relied on immunoSEQ multiplex PCR, and the TCRdb table lists in-frame clones only, not all of them. The sample has tens of thousands of clones, around 96% seen once. This receptor was obtained from a woman aged 18-29 years in good health and CMV-seropositive. The J gene is TRBJ2-1, the V gene TRBV14; the match to TRBD2 covers 11 bases. Sequencing was carried out using PBMCs. The CDR3 DNA reads as TGTGCCAGCAGCCAAGCTAGCGGGAGGAAAAATGAGCAGTTCTTC. Amino acids: CASSQASGRKNEQFF.